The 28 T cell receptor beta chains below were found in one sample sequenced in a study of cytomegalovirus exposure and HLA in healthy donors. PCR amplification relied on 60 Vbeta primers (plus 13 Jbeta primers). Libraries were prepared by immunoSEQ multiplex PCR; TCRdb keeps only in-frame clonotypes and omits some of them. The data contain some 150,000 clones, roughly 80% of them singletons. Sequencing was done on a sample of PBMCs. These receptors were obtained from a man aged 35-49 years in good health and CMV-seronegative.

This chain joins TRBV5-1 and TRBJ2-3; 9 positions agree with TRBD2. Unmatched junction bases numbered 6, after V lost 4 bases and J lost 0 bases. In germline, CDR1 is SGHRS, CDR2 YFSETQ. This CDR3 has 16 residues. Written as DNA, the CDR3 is TGCGCCAGCAGCCGCATAGCGGGGGAGAGCACAGATACGCAGTATTTT. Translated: CASSRIAGESTDTQYF.

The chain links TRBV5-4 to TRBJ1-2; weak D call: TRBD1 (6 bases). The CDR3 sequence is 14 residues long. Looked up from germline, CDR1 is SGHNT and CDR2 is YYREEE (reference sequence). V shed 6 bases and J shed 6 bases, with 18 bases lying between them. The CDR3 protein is CASKRRGYRDGYTF. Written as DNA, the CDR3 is TGTGCCAGCAAACGCAGGGGATACAGGGATGGCTACACCTTC.

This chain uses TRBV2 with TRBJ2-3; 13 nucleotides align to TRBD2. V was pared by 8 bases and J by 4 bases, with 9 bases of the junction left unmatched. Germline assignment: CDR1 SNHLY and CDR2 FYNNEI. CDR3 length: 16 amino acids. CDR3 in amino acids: CASGTSGERVADTQYF. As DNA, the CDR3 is TGTGCCAGCGGGACTAGCGGGGAACGGGTCGCAGATACGCAGTATTTT.

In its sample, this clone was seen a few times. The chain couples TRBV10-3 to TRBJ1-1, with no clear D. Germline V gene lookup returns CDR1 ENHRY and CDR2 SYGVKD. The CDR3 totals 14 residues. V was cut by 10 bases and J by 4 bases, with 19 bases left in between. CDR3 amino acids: CATSLPRAGTEAFF. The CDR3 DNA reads TGTGCCACCTCTTTGCCCCGGGCGGGCACTGAAGCTTTCTTT.

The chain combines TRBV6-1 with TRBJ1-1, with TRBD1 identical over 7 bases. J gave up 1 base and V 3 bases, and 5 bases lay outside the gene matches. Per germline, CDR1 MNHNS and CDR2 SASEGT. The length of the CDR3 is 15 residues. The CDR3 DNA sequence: TGTGCCAGCAGTGAGGCCGGGACAGCGAACACTGAAGCTTTCTTT. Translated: CASSEAGTANTEAFF.

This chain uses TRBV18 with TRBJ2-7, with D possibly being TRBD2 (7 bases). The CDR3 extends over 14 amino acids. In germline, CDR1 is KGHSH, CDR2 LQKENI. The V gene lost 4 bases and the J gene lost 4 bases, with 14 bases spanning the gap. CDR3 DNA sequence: TGTGCCAGCTCACTATCGGGGGGCTGGTACGAGCAGTACTTC. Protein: CASSLSGGWYEQYF.

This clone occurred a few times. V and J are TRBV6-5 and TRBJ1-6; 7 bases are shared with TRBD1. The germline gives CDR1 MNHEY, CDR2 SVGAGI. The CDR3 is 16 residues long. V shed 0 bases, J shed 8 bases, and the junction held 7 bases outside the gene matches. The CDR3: CASSYSTGFMDSPLHF. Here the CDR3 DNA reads TGTGCCAGCAGTTACTCGACAGGGTTCATGGATTCACCCCTCCACTTT.

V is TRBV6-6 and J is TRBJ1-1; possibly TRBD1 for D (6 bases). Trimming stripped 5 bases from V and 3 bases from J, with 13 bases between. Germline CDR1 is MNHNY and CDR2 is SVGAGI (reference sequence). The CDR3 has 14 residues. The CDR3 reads CASSQGTGYTEAFF. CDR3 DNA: TGTGCCAGCAGTCAGGGTACAGGGTACACTGAAGCTTTCTTT.

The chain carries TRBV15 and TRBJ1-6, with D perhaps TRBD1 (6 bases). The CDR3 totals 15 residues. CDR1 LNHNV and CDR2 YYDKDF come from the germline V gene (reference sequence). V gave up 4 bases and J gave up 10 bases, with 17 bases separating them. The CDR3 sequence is CATSILPGTHSPLHF. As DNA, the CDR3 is TGTGCCACCAGCATTCTCCCCGGGACACACTCACCCCTCCACTTT.

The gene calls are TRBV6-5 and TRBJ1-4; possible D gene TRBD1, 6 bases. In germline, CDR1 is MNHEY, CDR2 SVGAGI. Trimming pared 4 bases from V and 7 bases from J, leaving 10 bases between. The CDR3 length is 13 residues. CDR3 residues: CASSFLRGEKLFF. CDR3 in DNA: TGTGCCAGCAGTTTCCTCAGGGGTGAAAAACTGTTTTTT.

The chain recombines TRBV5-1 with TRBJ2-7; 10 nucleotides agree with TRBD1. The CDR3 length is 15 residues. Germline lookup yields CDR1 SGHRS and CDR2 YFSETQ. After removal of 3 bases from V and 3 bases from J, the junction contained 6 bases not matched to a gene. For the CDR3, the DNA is TGCGCCAGCAGCTACCGGGACAGGGGACTCTACGAGCAGTACTTC. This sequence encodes CASSYRDRGLYEQYF.

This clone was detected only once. Here the CDR3 reads CASSPPGGGNYGYTF. CDR3 nucleotide sequence: TGTGCCAGCTCACCACCAGGGGGCGGTAACTATGGCTACACCTTC. This rearrangement joins TRBV18 to TRBJ1-2; 7 bases are shared with TRBD1. Germline trimming cut 0 bases from V and 1 base from J; bases unmatched to any gene: 2. This CDR3 comprises 15 residues. CDR1 and CDR2 (germline): KGHSH, LQKENI.

In DNA form, the CDR3 reads TGTGCCAGCAGCCGAGGCACACAGGGGTCGGGAGAAAAACTGTTTTTT. Protein sequence: CASSRGTQGSGEKLFF. The chain couples TRBV5-6 to TRBJ1-4; 7 nucleotides line up with TRBD1. CDR1 is SGHDT, CDR2 YYEEEE, per germline. Trimming removed 4 bases from V and 8 bases from J; junction bases left unmatched: 14. The CDR3 spans 16 residues.

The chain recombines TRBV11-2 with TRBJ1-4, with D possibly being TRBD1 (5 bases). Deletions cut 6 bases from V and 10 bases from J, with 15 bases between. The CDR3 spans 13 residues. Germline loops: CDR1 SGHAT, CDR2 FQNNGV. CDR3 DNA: TGTGCCAGCAGATTCCAGGGATCCGGAAAACTGTTTTTT. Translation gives CASRFQGSGKLFF.

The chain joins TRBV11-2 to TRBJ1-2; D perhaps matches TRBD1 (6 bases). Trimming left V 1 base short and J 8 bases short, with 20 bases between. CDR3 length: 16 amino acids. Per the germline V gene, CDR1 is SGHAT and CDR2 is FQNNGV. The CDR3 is CASSLARTEGAGGYTF. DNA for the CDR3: TGTGCCAGCAGCTTAGCCAGGACAGAGGGAGCTGGCGGCTACACCTTC.

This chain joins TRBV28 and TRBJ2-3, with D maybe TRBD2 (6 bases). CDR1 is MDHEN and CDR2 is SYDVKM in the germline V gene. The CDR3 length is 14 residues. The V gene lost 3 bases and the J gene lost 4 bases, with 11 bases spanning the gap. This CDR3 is CASSFGGIPDTQYF. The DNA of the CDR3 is TGTGCCAGCAGTTTTGGCGGGATCCCAGATACGCAGTATTTT.

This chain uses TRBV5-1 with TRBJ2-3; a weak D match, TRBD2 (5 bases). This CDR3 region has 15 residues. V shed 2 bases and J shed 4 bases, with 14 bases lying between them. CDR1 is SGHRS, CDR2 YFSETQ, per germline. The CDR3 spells CASSFGGLGADTQYF. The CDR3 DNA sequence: TGCGCCAGCAGCTTCGGCGGACTTGGGGCAGATACGCAGTATTTT. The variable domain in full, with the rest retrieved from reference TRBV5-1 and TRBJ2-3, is KAGVTQTPRYLIKTRGQQVTLSCSPISGHRSVSWYQQTPGQGLQFLFEYFSETQRNKGNFPGRFSGRQFSNSRSEMNVSTLELGDSALYLCASSFGGLGADTQYFGPGTRLTVL.

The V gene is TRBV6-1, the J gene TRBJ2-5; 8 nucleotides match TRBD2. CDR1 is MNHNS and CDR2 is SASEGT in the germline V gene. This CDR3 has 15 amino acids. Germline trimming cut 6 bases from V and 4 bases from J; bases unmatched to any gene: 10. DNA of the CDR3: TGTGCCAGCAGCCCCTGGCGGGGGGCTGCAGAGACCCAGTACTTC. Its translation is CASSPWRGAAETQYF.

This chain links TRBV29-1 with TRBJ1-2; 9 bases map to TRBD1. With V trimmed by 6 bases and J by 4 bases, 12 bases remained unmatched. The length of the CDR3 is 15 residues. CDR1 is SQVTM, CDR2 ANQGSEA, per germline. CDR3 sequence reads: CSVNGQGKGGYGYTF. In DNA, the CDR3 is TGCAGCGTCAACGGACAGGGGAAGGGTGGCTATGGCTACACCTTC.

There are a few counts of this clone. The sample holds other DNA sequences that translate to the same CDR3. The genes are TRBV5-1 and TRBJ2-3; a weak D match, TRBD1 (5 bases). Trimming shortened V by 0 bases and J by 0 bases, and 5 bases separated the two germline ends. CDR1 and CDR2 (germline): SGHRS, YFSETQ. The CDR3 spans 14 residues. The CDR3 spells CASSLGQSTDTQYF. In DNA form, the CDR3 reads TGCGCCAGCAGCTTGGGACAGAGCACAGATACGCAGTATTTT.

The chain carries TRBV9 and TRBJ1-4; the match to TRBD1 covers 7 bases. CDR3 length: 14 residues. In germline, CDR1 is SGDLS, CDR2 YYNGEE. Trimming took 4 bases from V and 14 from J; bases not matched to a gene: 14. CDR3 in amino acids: CASSSGQETLKLFF. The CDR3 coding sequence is TGTGCCAGCAGCTCCGGACAGGAAACGTTAAAGCTGTTTTTT.

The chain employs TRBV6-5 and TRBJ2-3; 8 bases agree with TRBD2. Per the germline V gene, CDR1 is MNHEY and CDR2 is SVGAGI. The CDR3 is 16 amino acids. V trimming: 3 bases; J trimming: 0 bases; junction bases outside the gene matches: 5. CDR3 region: CASSYYAGGSTDTQYF. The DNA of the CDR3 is TGTGCCAGCAGTTATTACGCGGGGGGCAGCACAGATACGCAGTATTTT.

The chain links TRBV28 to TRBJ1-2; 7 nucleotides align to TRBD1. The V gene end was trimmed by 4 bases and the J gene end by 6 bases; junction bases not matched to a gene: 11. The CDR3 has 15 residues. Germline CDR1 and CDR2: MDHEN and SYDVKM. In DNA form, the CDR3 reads TGTGCCAGCAGTTCCACAGGGGCAGGGGTAGATGGCTACACCTTC. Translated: CASSSTGAGVDGYTF.

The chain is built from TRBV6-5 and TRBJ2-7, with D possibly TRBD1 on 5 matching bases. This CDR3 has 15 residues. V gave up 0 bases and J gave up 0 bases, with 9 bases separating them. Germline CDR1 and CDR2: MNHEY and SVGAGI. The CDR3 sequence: CASSYSQAYSYEQYF. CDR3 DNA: TGTGCCAGCAGTTACTCACAGGCTTACTCCTACGAGCAGTACTTC.

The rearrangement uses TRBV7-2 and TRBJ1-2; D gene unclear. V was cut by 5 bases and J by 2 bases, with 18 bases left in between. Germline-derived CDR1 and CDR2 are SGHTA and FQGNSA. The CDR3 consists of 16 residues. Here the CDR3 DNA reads TGTGCCAGCAGCACCGACCCGGGGTCGGGGAACTATGGCTACACCTTC. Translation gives CASSTDPGSGNYGYTF.

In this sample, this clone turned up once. The CDR3 sequence is CSVDYGGGEQFF. The CDR3 DNA follows: TGCAGCGTTGACTACGGGGGGGGAGAGCAGTTCTTC. The V and J genes are TRBV29-1 and TRBJ2-1, with 8 bases fitting TRBD2. There are 12 residues in the CDR3. Trimming at V came to 3 bases and at J to 10 bases, leaving 5 bases not matched to a gene. Germline CDR1 reads SQVTM; CDR2 reads ANQGSEA.

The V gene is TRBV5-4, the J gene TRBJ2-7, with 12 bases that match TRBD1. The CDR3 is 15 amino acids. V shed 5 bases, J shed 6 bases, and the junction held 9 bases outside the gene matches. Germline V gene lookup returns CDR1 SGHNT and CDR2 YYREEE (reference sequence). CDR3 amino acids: CASSRPGTGGFEQYF. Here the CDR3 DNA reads TGTGCCAGCAGTCGGCCCGGGACAGGGGGCTTCGAGCAGTACTTC.

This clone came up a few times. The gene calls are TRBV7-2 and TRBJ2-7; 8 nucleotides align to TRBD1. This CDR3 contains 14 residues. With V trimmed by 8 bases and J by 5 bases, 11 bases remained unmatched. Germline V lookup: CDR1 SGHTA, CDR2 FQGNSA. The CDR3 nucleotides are TGTGCCAGCCACGGACAGGGAGAGGGGGACGAGCAGTACTTC. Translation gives CASHGQGEGDEQYF. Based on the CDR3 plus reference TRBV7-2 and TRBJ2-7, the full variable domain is GAGVSQSPSNKVTEKGKDVELRCDPISGHTALYWYRQSLGQGLEFLIYFQGNSAPDKSGLPSDRFSAERTGGSVSTLTIQRTQQEDSAVYLCASHGQGEGDEQYFGPGTRLTVT.